What follows are 22 T cell receptor beta chains derived from one specimen sequenced in a study of early T cells in non-severe SARS-CoV-2 infection. TCRdb re-called the 5' RACE reads through MiXCR, storing one row per CDR3 protein. This table has some 70,000 distinct CDR3 sequences, about 9% appearing once. The sequenced material came from whole blood. The receptors stem from an adult who was a healthcare worker with PCR-confirmed SARS-CoV-2 infection or an uninfected control (not recorded which).

This clonotype was seen ten or more times. The V gene is TRBV7-2, the J gene TRBJ2-1, with D unresolved. The CDR3 covers 13 residues. V lost 6 bases and J lost 4, with 10 bases in between. Looked up from germline, CDR1 is SGHTA and CDR2 is FQGNSA. The DNA of the CDR3 is TGTGCCAGCAGATCAGACTCGTACAATGAGCAGTTCTTC. Translated, it gives CASRSDSYNEQFF.

The CDR3 bases are TGCGCCAGCAGTATGGGGGGCGAAGCTTTCTTT. This translates into CASSMGGEAFF. The J gene is TRBJ1-1, the V gene TRBV10-2; D is perhaps TRBD1 (6 bases). The CDR3 covers 11 residues. Germline CDR1 is WSHSY and CDR2 is SAAADI. With 5 bases removed from V and 8 bases from J, the gap between germline ends came to 9 bases.

In its sample, this clonotype was seen many times. The gene calls are TRBV29-1 and TRBJ1-2; no reliable D call. Between the trimmed V and J ends, which lost 4 bases and 0 bases, there was a span of 9 bases. The CDR3 is made up of 13 amino acids. Germline CDR1 reads SQVTM; CDR2 reads ANQGSEA. For the CDR3, the DNA is TGCAGCGTTGTATCAAAATCTAACTATGGCTACACCTTC. It yields the protein CSVVSKSNYGYTF.

This clonotype was seen many times. The chain carries TRBV5-4 and TRBJ2-3, with TRBD2 identical over 13 bases. The CDR3 contains 17 residues. J lost 6 bases, V lost 1 base, and 8 bases had no gene match. CDR1 is SGHNT and CDR2 is YYREEE in the germline V gene (reference sequence). The CDR3 DNA is TGTGCCAGCAGCTTGAGACTAGCGGGAGGTGGGACGGATACGCAGTATTTT. It codes for CASSLRLAGGGTDTQYF.

This clonotype was counted a few times. V usage is TRBV18 and J usage is TRBJ2-3; 9 bases agree with TRBD1. Germline loops: CDR1 KGHSH, CDR2 LQKENI. J was trimmed by 4 bases and V by 1 base; bases with no gene match: 6. The CDR3 length is 16 residues. The CDR3 coding sequence is TGTGCCAGCTCACCACTCGGACAGGGGTCACCAGATACGCAGTATTTT. Translating it yields CASSPLGQGSPDTQYF. Filled out from reference TRBV18 and TRBJ2-3, the complete variable domain reads NAGVMQNPRHLVRRRGQEARLRCSPMKGHSHVYWYRQLPEEGLKFMVYLQKENIIDESGMPKERFSAEFPKEGPSILRIQQVVRGDSAAYFCASSPLGQGSPDTQYFGPGTRLTVL.

This clonotype was seen ten or more times. CDR3: CASSLGTSPNEQFF. In DNA, the CDR3 is TGTGCCAGCAGCTTAGGAACTAGTCCAAATGAGCAGTTCTTC. V gene TRBV7-2 combines with J gene TRBJ2-1; maybe TRBD2 (5 bases). CDR1 is SGHTA, CDR2 FQGNSA, per germline. V lost 1 base to trimming and J lost 7 bases, with 11 bases between them. The CDR3 runs to 14 residues.

V is TRBV2 and J is TRBJ2-1; D is ambiguous. This CDR3 has 12 residues. From germline, CDR1 is SNHLY and CDR2 FYNNEI. With 6 bases removed from V and 6 bases from J, the gap between germline ends came to 9 bases. CDR3 sequence (DNA): TGTGCCAGCAGACTGGACGTCAATGAGCAGTTCTTC. It translates to CASRLDVNEQFF.

This clonotype was observed a handful of times. The rearrangement uses TRBV2 and TRBJ2-1, with D maybe TRBD2 (6 bases). CDR1 is SNHLY and CDR2 is FYNNEI in the germline V gene. The germline V and J ends were trimmed by 7 bases and 7 bases, with 14 bases remaining between them. This CDR3 spans 13 amino acids. CDR3 residues: CASNNMGGNEQFF. CDR3 sequence (DNA): TGTGCCAGCAATAACATGGGAGGAAATGAGCAGTTCTTC.

This clonotype was seen at least ten times. This sequence joins TRBV7-2 and TRBJ1-1; D call uncertain. Germline CDR1 and CDR2: SGHTA and FQGNSA. Trimming removed 5 bases at V and 5 bases at J, with 12 bases between. CDR3 length: 13 residues. CDR3 bases: TGTGCCAGCAGCCCTAAGGTACAGACTGAAGCTTTCTTT. This gives the protein CASSPKVQTEAFF.

This clonotype was observed many times. J is TRBJ2-2 and V is TRBV7-9, with D maybe TRBD1 (6 bases). Trimming pared 3 bases from V and 6 bases from J, leaving 17 bases between. This CDR3 has 16 residues. CDR1 SEHNR and CDR2 FQNEAQ come from the germline V gene (reference sequence). The CDR3 is CASSFRTGLGSGELFF. CDR3 DNA: TGTGCCAGCAGCTTCCGAACAGGGTTGGGGTCCGGGGAGCTGTTTTTT. The variable domain in full, completed from reference TRBV7-9 and TRBJ2-2, reads DTGVSQNPRHKITKRGQNVTFRCDPISEHNRLYWYRQTLGQGPEFLTYFQNEAQLEKSRLLSDRFSAERPKGSFSTLEIQRTEQGDSAMYLCASSFRTGLGSGELFFGEGSRLTVL.

The rearrangement uses TRBV9 and TRBJ2-3; 9 nucleotides line up with TRBD1. The CDR3 sequence is 15 residues long. V lost 4 bases and J lost 2; bases outside the gene matches: 5. CDR1 SGDLS and CDR2 YYNGEE come from the germline V gene. The CDR3 is CASSTGTGPTDTQYF. CDR3 bases: TGTGCCAGCAGCACCGGGACAGGGCCCACAGATACGCAGTATTTT.

This clonotype has at least ten counts. The chain employs TRBV27 and TRBJ1-1; TRBD1 might be the D (5 bases). CDR1 and CDR2 from the germline V gene are MNHEY and SMNVEV (reference sequence). The V gene lost 0 bases and the J gene lost 10 bases, with 12 bases spanning the gap. CDR3 length equals 13 residues. The DNA for the CDR3 is TGTGCCAGCAGTTTATCCAGGGACGGTCGAGCTTTCTTT. Protein sequence: CASSLSRDGRAFF.

The sample holds many counts of this clonotype. The chain joins TRBV7-2 to TRBJ2-7; D unclear. The CDR3 loop spans 16 amino acids. Germline values: CDR1 SGHTA, CDR2 FQGNSA. The ends were cut back, 2 bases at V and 6 bases at J, with 20 bases in the middle. The CDR3 loop reads CASSLHGFVSGGEQYF. The CDR3 DNA sequence: TGTGCCAGCAGCTTACATGGGTTCGTCTCCGGCGGCGAGCAGTACTTC.

This clonotype has more than one count but fewer than ten. The chain employs TRBV19 and TRBJ2-4; 8 bases match TRBD2. Looked up from germline, CDR1 is LNHDA and CDR2 is SQIVND (reference sequence). V shed 3 bases, J shed 8 bases, and the junction held 6 bases outside the gene matches. The length of the CDR3 is 14 residues. The CDR3 sequence is CASSISGRFDIQYF. Written as DNA, the CDR3 is TGTGCCAGTAGTATCAGCGGGAGATTTGACATTCAGTACTTC.

In this sample, this clonotype turned up many times. V is TRBV24-1 and J is TRBJ2-1, with a tentative D call TRBD2 (5 bases). The ends were cut back, 7 bases at V and 10 bases at J, with 10 bases in the middle. CDR3 length: 11 amino acids. CDR1 and CDR2 from the germline V gene are KGHDR and SFDVKD. The CDR3 region has the DNA TGTGCCACCAGGTCAACTAGGGAGCAGTTCTTC. It specifies CATRSTREQFF.

In its sample, this clonotype was seen a few times. The gene calls are TRBV2 and TRBJ2-7; 10 bases are shared with TRBD1. V lost 6 bases and J lost 3; bases outside the gene matches: 8. Germline assignment: CDR1 SNHLY and CDR2 FYNNEI. The CDR3 consists of 15 residues. The chain's CDR3 is CASRYDRGPDYEQYF. The CDR3, as DNA: TGTGCCAGCAGGTACGACAGGGGGCCAGACTACGAGCAGTACTTC. Full variable domain (outside the CDR3, taken from reference TRBV2 and TRBJ2-7): EPEVTQTPSHQVTQMGQEVILRCVPISNHLYFYWYRQILGQKVEFLVSFYNNEISEKSEIFDDQFSVERPDGSNFTLKIRSTKLEDSAMYFCASRYDRGPDYEQYFGPGTRLTVT.

This chain uses TRBV2 with TRBJ2-2; D possibly corresponds to TRBD2 (7 bases). Trimming took 9 bases from V and 0 from J, leaving 11 bases between them. The CDR3 is 14 amino acids. Germline-derived CDR1 and CDR2 are SNHLY and FYNNEI. Written as DNA, the CDR3 is TGTGCCAGTACGGGGGGCCCGAACACCGGGGAGCTGTTTTTT. Protein product: CASTGGPNTGELFF.

The chain joins TRBV5-1 to TRBJ1-1; D is ambiguous. Germline loops: CDR1 SGHRS, CDR2 YFSETQ. V lost 2 bases, J lost 6 bases, and 11 bases lay in between. This CDR3 is 13 amino acids long. The CDR3 sequence: CASSFHQLAEAFF. Here the CDR3 DNA reads TGCGCCAGCAGCTTTCACCAACTGGCTGAAGCTTTCTTT.

This clonotype was counted at least ten times. This chain joins TRBV12-3 or TRBV12-4 and TRBJ2-2; possible D gene TRBD1, 6 bases. Trimming stripped 3 bases from V and 4 bases from J, with 15 bases between. The CDR3 length is 16 residues. The CDR3: CASSFYKGGITGELFF. In nucleotides, the CDR3 is TGTGCCAGCAGTTTTTATAAAGGGGGAATCACCGGGGAGCTGTTTTTT.

The chain couples TRBV20-1 to TRBJ2-7; 10 bases fit TRBD2. Unmatched junction bases numbered 8, after V lost 2 bases and J lost 4 bases. Germline V gene lookup returns CDR1 DFQATT and CDR2 SNEGSKA (reference sequence). This CDR3 is built from 15 residues. CDR3: CSARPKREGGYEQYF. Written as DNA, the CDR3 is TGCAGTGCTAGACCTAAGCGGGAGGGAGGATACGAGCAGTACTTC.

This clonotype was counted many times. V usage is TRBV20-1 and J usage is TRBJ1-1, with D perhaps TRBD1 (6 bases). Germline CDR1 is DFQATT and CDR2 is SNEGSKA (reference sequence). V gave up 6 bases and J gave up 5 bases, with 22 bases separating them. The CDR3 totals 15 residues. This CDR3 reads CSAPDSTGSRTEAFF. In DNA form, the CDR3 reads TGCAGTGCCCCGGACTCGACAGGCTCGAGGACTGAAGCTTTCTTT.

This clonotype came up a few times. The genes are TRBV5-8 and TRBJ2-7; D is unresolved. V was shortened by 4 bases and J by 0 bases, with 11 bases between the two germline ends. CDR1 SGHTS and CDR2 YDEGEE come from the germline V gene. The CDR3 loop spans 14 amino acids. The CDR3: CASSLQWSSYEQYF. The CDR3, as DNA: TGTGCCAGCAGCCTGCAATGGAGCTCCTACGAGCAGTACTTC.